These 31 T cell receptor beta chains were sequenced from one sample in a study of T cell repertoires in cytomegalovirus infection. MiXCR, applied by TCRdb to the reads, yields one record per CDR3 protein. This table has 450,000 to 650,000 distinct CDR3 sequences, under 45% appearing once. No antigen is known for these receptors. The sample in question was cultured PBMCs, obtained from culture after CMV antigen stimulation. The receptors here all came from a human donor in good health (CMV status not recorded). Some clones in this sample may be carry-over from other donors' samples.

The chain has TRBV4-2 and TRBJ2-5; a possible D gene is TRBD1 (5 bases). The germline V and J ends were trimmed by 0 bases and 5 bases, with 10 bases remaining between them. The germline gives CDR1 LGHNA, CDR2 YNFKEQ. This CDR3 is built from 14 residues. The CDR3 nucleotides are TGTGCCAGCAGCCAAGAGAAGGGGTATGAGACCCAGTACTTC. This gives the protein CASSQEKGYETQYF.

The chain uses TRBV7-2 and TRBJ2-5; no firm D call. With 4 bases removed from V and 5 bases from J, the gap between germline ends came to 8 bases. This CDR3 has 12 amino acids. Per germline, CDR1 SGHTA and CDR2 FQGNSA. DNA for the CDR3: TGTGCCAGCAGCTACCTGAGGGAGACCCAGTACTTC. It is translated as CASSYLRETQYF. The full variable domain, completed using reference TRBV7-2 and TRBJ2-5, is GAGVSQSPSNKVTEKGKDVELRCDPISGHTALYWYRQSLGQGLEFLIYFQGNSAPDKSGLPSDRFSAERTGGSVSTLTIQRTQQEDSAVYLCASSYLRETQYFGPGTRLLVL.

The CDR3 is CASINSGVGNTIYF. The DNA for the CDR3 is TGTGCCAGCATCAATTCAGGGGTCGGAAACACCATATATTTT. The rearrangement joins TRBV19 to TRBJ1-3, with D possibly being TRBD1 (6 bases). Germline loops: CDR1 LNHDA, CDR2 SQIVND (reference sequence). V gave up 9 bases and J gave up 4 bases, with 16 bases separating them. The CDR3 has 14 amino acids.

The CDR3 nucleotides read TGTGCCAGCTCACCACGAGGGGCTAGCCCCCTTGCCGAATACAATGAGCAGTTCTTC. This encodes CASSPRGASPLAEYNEQFF. The chain carries TRBV18 and TRBJ2-1; D might be TRBD1 or TRBD2, each matching 5 bases. The V and J ends lost 1 base and 4 bases respectively, with 23 bases between them. From germline, CDR1 is KGHSH and CDR2 LQKENI. The length of the CDR3 is 19 residues. Supplemented by reference TRBV18 and TRBJ2-1, the full variable domain reads NAGVMQNPRHLVRRRGQEARLRCSPMKGHSHVYWYRQLPEEGLKFMVYLQKENIIDESGMPKERFSAEFPKEGPSILRIQQVVRGDSAAYFCASSPRGASPLAEYNEQFFGPGTRLTVL.

In its sample, this clonotype was seen a few times. V gene TRBV6-1 combines with J gene TRBJ2-5; TRBD1 agrees at 8 bases. CDR3 length equals 16 residues. CDR1 and CDR2 (germline): MNHNS, SASEGT. V gave up 5 bases and J gave up 2 bases; unmatched junction bases: 10. The CDR3 spells CASSWGLGTGQETQYF. CDR3 sequence (DNA): TGTGCCAGCAGTTGGGGCTTGGGGACAGGACAAGAGACCCAGTACTTC.

This clonotype was recorded only once. The CDR3 DNA is TGTGCCAGCAGCTTTAGGGGGAGGCGGTACAATGAGCAGTTCTTC. It codes for CASSFRGRRYNEQFF. This chain links TRBV5-6 with TRBJ2-1, with D tentatively TRBD1 or TRBD2 (6 bases each). The V end was cut by 2 bases, the J end by 4 bases, with 13 bases between. CDR3 length: 15 amino acids. Germline V gene data show CDR1 as SGHDT and CDR2 as YYEEEE.

V is TRBV4-1 and J is TRBJ1-2, with D uncertain. Per the germline V gene, CDR1 is MGHRA and CDR2 is YSYEKL. The CDR3 is 15 amino acids. Trimming took 1 base from V and 5 from J, leaving 14 bases between them. CDR3 protein: CASSQGAPGFYGYTF. CDR3 DNA: TGCGCCAGCAGCCAAGGGGCTCCGGGGTTTTATGGCTACACCTTC.

The chain employs TRBV10-3 and TRBJ1-1; D perhaps matches TRBD1 (6 bases). V shed 5 bases and J shed 7 bases, with 14 bases lying between them. Per germline, CDR1 ENHRY and CDR2 SYGVKD. This CDR3 spans 13 amino acids. The CDR3, as DNA: TGTGCCATCAGTCCCACCCGGACAGATGAAGCTTTCTTT. It codes for CAISPTRTDEAFF.

This chain joins TRBV30 and TRBJ1-1, with no clear D. Germline V lookup: CDR1 GTSNPN, CDR2 SVGIG (reference sequence). The CDR3 runs 11 residues. The ends were cut back, 0 bases at V and 11 bases at J, with 10 bases in the middle. The CDR3 sequence is CAWSVVGGAFF. The CDR3 DNA sequence: TGTGCCTGGAGTGTAGTAGGAGGGGCTTTCTTT.

As DNA, the CDR3 is TGTGCCAGCAGCACGACGACTAGGGAGCAGTTCTTC. Amino acid sequence: CASSTTTREQFF. V and J are TRBV7-2 and TRBJ2-1; the D gene is possibly TRBD2 (6 bases). Trimming took off 5 bases at V and 10 bases at J, with 12 bases between the two ends. Looked up from germline, CDR1 is SGHTA and CDR2 is FQGNSA. The CDR3 is made up of 12 amino acids.

The CDR3 DNA sequence: TGTGCCAGCAGCTTGGGGATGCGAGGCTACACCTTC. The encoded protein is CASSLGMRGYTF. The genes are TRBV7-9 and TRBJ1-2; no reliable D call. V was shortened by 3 bases and J by 8 bases, with 10 bases between the two germline ends. CDR1 SEHNR and CDR2 FQNEAQ come from the germline V gene (reference sequence). This CDR3 contains 12 residues.

This sequence joins TRBV7-9 and TRBJ1-4; 7 bases agree with TRBD1. The ends lost 6 bases at V and 7 bases at J; junction bases unmatched: 8. The germline V gene has CDR1 SEHNR and CDR2 FQNEAQ (reference sequence). CDR3 length: 14 residues. Written as DNA, the CDR3 is TGTGCCAGCAGTTGGACAGGTTTGGGTGAAAAACTGTTTTTT. Amino acid sequence: CASSWTGLGEKLFF.

The chain uses TRBV10-3 and TRBJ2-1; 11 bases agree with TRBD2. The CDR3 length is 15 residues. Per the germline V gene, CDR1 is ENHRY and CDR2 is SYGVKD. V lost 4 bases to trimming and J lost 6 bases; unmatched junction nucleotides: 5. CDR3: CAISGRTSGPNEQFF. The CDR3 nucleotides are TGTGCCATCAGTGGCAGGACTAGCGGGCCCAATGAGCAGTTCTTC.

The chain recombines TRBV7-6 with TRBJ2-3, with D unclear. The V and J ends lost 2 bases and 4 bases respectively, with 22 bases between them. CDR3 length equals 18 residues. Looked up from germline, CDR1 is SGHVS and CDR2 is FNYEAQ. This chain's CDR3 is CASSLYPKDGPRADTQYF. As DNA, the CDR3 is TGTGCCAGCAGCTTATACCCAAAGGACGGCCCCCGGGCAGATACGCAGTATTTT.

This clonotype has a handful of counts. This CDR3 reads CASGRDRGREGYTF. In nucleotides, the CDR3 is TGTGCCAGCGGCCGGGACAGGGGGCGAGAAGGCTACACCTTC. This chain uses TRBV6-1 with TRBJ1-2; 12 bases fit TRBD1. V lost 8 bases and J lost 8; bases outside the gene matches: 9. Germline assignment: CDR1 MNHNS and CDR2 SASEGT. The CDR3 is 14 amino acids.

This clonotype was counted ten times or more. DNA for the CDR3: TGTGCCAGCAGGCGGCGGGCCCAAGAGACCCAGTACTTC. This encodes CASRRRAQETQYF. The V call is TRBV7-2, the J call TRBJ2-5, with TRBD2 as a possible D gene (5 bases). This CDR3 is 13 amino acids long. Trimming pared 6 bases from V and 1 base from J, leaving 9 bases between. Germline V lookup: CDR1 SGHTA, CDR2 FQGNSA.

Written as DNA, the CDR3 is TGTGCCAGTAGTATAGCCGGGACTAGCGGGAGTACCCATGAGCAGTTCTTC. It yields the protein CASSIAGTSGSTHEQFF. This sequence joins TRBV19 and TRBJ2-1; TRBD2 matches at 14 bases. V trimming: 1 base; J trimming: 8 bases; junction bases outside the gene matches: 7. CDR3 length: 17 amino acids. Germline V gene data show CDR1 as LNHDA and CDR2 as SQIVND (reference sequence).

The V gene is TRBV5-4, the J gene TRBJ2-2, with TRBD2 identical over 8 bases. Germline V gene sequence: CDR1 SGHNT, CDR2 YYREEE (reference sequence). The V gene end was trimmed by 5 bases and the J gene end by 7 bases; junction bases not matched to a gene: 13. This CDR3 contains 16 residues. The CDR3 protein is CASSRLGSGKIGELFF. CDR3 DNA: TGTGCCAGCAGTCGACTGGGTAGCGGGAAGATCGGGGAGCTGTTTTTT.

In this sample, this clonotype turned up a few times. The chain has TRBV11-2 and TRBJ2-1, with D unresolved. The germline gives CDR1 SGHAT, CDR2 FQNNGV. This CDR3 spans 12 amino acids. Trimming took off 6 bases at V and 8 bases at J, with 11 bases between the two ends. CDR3 residues: CASRLSGDEQFF. Written as DNA, the CDR3 is TGTGCCAGCAGGCTGAGTGGTGATGAGCAGTTCTTC.

The chain couples TRBV15 to TRBJ2-7, with 8 bases fitting TRBD1. Per the germline V gene, CDR1 is LNHNV and CDR2 is YYDKDF (reference sequence). The ends lost 4 bases at V and 0 bases at J; junction bases unmatched: 11. The CDR3 covers 17 residues. For the CDR3, the DNA is TGTGCCACCAGCAAAGGGGCCGACAGGGGAAACTCCTACGAGCAGTACTTC. This translates into CATSKGADRGNSYEQYF.

This clonotype turned up a few times. CDR3 protein: CASSSWTGKLDEQYF. For the CDR3, the DNA is TGTGCCAGCAGTTCCTGGACAGGGAAGCTTGACGAGCAGTACTTC. The rearrangement joins TRBV12-3 or TRBV12-4 to TRBJ2-7, with 8 nucleotides matching TRBD1. This CDR3 comprises 15 residues. Trimming cost V 4 bases and J 5 bases; bases outside gene matches: 10.

The chain couples TRBV5-6 to TRBJ1-1, with a possible D match to TRBD1 (6 bases). CDR1 is SGHDT and CDR2 is YYEEEE in the germline V gene. The CDR3 extends over 14 amino acids. V dropped 4 bases and J dropped 5 bases, with 15 bases sitting between them. CDR3: CASSRDTLGTEAFF. Here the CDR3 DNA reads TGTGCCAGCAGCCGGGACACTCTGGGGACTGAAGCTTTCTTT.

This clonotype was found a few times. This chain uses TRBV7-2 with TRBJ2-1; the match to TRBD1 covers 8 bases. CDR3 length: 13 residues. Germline CDR1 is SGHTA and CDR2 is FQGNSA. J lost 7 bases, V lost 6 bases, and 5 bases had no gene match. CDR3 in amino acids: CASSRTGTNEQFF. The DNA for the CDR3 is TGTGCCAGCAGTCGGACAGGGACGAATGAGCAGTTCTTC.

The V gene is TRBV18, the J gene TRBJ2-1, with TRBD1 as a possible D gene (5 bases). Germline V gene sequence: CDR1 KGHSH, CDR2 LQKENI. The CDR3 length is 15 residues. V was pared by 2 bases and J by 8 bases, with 16 bases between. The CDR3 DNA reads TGTGCCAGCTCACCAAGGGGCAGCAGTGGCGATGAGCAGTTCTTC. Protein sequence: CASSPRGSSGDEQFF.

The rearrangement joins TRBV6-6 to TRBJ2-3; D gene uncertain. This CDR3 contains 19 residues. The germline V gene encodes CDR1 MNHNY and CDR2 SVGAGI (reference sequence). V dropped 3 bases and J dropped 5 bases, with 27 bases sitting between them. For the CDR3, the DNA is TGTGCCAGCAGTTATAGGGATGGGCGCCGTGGGTTGAGTGGAGATACGCAGTATTTT. Protein product: CASSYRDGRRGLSGDTQYF.

The chain carries TRBV7-2 and TRBJ1-5; unclear D gene. Trimming removed 6 bases from V and 1 base from J, with 16 bases in between. This CDR3 comprises 16 residues. Looked up from germline, CDR1 is SGHTA and CDR2 is FQGNSA. The CDR3 sequence: CASSDGIGGSNQPQHF. CDR3 coding DNA: TGTGCCAGCAGTGACGGAATCGGCGGGAGCAATCAGCCCCAGCATTTT. The whole variable domain, remainder taken from reference TRBV7-2 and TRBJ1-5, is GAGVSQSPSNKVTEKGKDVELRCDPISGHTALYWYRQSLGQGLEFLIYFQGNSAPDKSGLPSDRFSAERTGGSVSTLTIQRTQQEDSAVYLCASSDGIGGSNQPQHFGDGTRLSIL.

The rearrangement links TRBV6-2 or TRBV6-3 to TRBJ1-1; TRBD1 agrees at 7 bases. Germline V gene data show CDR1 as MNHEY and CDR2 as SVGEGT. This CDR3 has 14 residues. V lost 5 bases to trimming and J lost 4 bases; unmatched junction nucleotides: 7. This chain's CDR3 is CASSELAGGTEAFF. The CDR3 nucleotides are TGTGCCAGCAGTGAACTTGCAGGGGGCACTGAAGCTTTCTTT.

V and J are TRBV7-2 and TRBJ2-7, with 11 bases lining up with TRBD2. V was clipped by 3 bases and J by 4 bases; unmatched bases: 17. Germline CDR1 SGHTA, CDR2 FQGNSA. The CDR3 is 19 residues long. The CDR3 DNA is TGTGCCAGCAGCTTTAACCCCCTAGCGGGAGGTCCTAGTGGGTACGAGCAGTACTTC. Its protein product is CASSFNPLAGGPSGYEQYF. Variable domain in full (rest from reference TRBV7-2 and TRBJ2-7): GAGVSQSPSNKVTEKGKDVELRCDPISGHTALYWYRQSLGQGLEFLIYFQGNSAPDKSGLPSDRFSAERTGGSVSTLTIQRTQQEDSAVYLCASSFNPLAGGPSGYEQYFGPGTRLTVT.

This clonotype was recorded a few times. The chain carries TRBV4-1 and TRBJ2-1, with 9 bases that match TRBD2. The J segment lost 4 bases and the V segment lost 4 bases, leaving 8 bases of the junction unmatched. The CDR3 sequence is 16 residues long. CDR1 MGHRA and CDR2 YSYEKL come from the germline V gene. This chain's CDR3 is CASSRYSGGNYNEQFF. In nucleotides, the CDR3 is TGCGCCAGCAGCCGATATAGCGGGGGAAATTACAATGAGCAGTTCTTC.

At least ten counts were recorded for this clonotype. The chain has TRBV7-6 and TRBJ2-2, with a tentative D call TRBD2 (5 bases). CDR1 and CDR2 (germline): SGHVS, FNYEAQ. This CDR3 is built from 18 residues. Trimming removed 4 bases at V and 3 bases at J, with 21 bases between. CDR3 DNA: TGTGCCAGCAGCTCCCGGGCGCTAAGCGGAGGATACACCGGGGAGCTGTTTTTT. Its protein product is CASSSRALSGGYTGELFF.

V gene TRBV7-2 combines with J gene TRBJ2-6, with no clear D. CDR1 and CDR2 from the germline V gene are SGHTA and FQGNSA. The CDR3 has 15 residues. The ends were cut back, 7 bases at V and 0 bases at J, with 10 bases in the middle. In nucleotides, the CDR3 is TGTGCCAGCAAAGAAACACCCTCTGGGGCCAACGTCCTGACTTTC. Translated: CASKETPSGANVLTF.